The next 3 T cell receptor beta chains were all read from a single sample in a study of cytomegalovirus exposure and HLA in healthy donors. The PCR was carried out with 60 Vbeta primers and 13 Jbeta primers. Sequencing was performed with immunoSEQ multiplex PCR; in TCRdb, only in-frame clones are kept and a portion is missing. The data hold over 150,000 clones, with 65% to 85% observed a single time. The specimen was PBMCs. The receptors come from a woman between 45 and 60 years old in good health and CMV-seropositive.

The rearrangement links TRBV6-1 to TRBJ1-6, with D possibly TRBD1 on 6 matching bases. The germline gives CDR1 MNHNS, CDR2 SASEGT. The CDR3 spans 14 residues. The V gene lost 4 bases and the J gene lost 7 bases, with 11 bases spanning the gap. CDR3 sequence: CASSAQGENSPLHF. The DNA of the CDR3 is TGTGCCAGCAGTGCACAGGGCGAGAATTCACCCCTCCACTTT.

V usage is TRBV11-1 and J usage is TRBJ2-7; TRBD1 aligns across 9 bases. CDR1 and CDR2 from the germline V gene are SGHAT and FQDESV (reference sequence). The CDR3 is 15 amino acids. The V and J ends lost 5 bases and 3 bases, in that order; junction bases with no gene match: 8. The CDR3 DNA reads as TGTGCCAGCAGCCACGGGACAGGGAGAGGCTACGAGCAGTACTTC. Protein sequence: CASSHGTGRGYEQYF. The variable domain in full, with the rest retrieved from reference TRBV11-1 and TRBJ2-7, is EAEVAQSPRYKITEKSQAVAFWCDPISGHATLYWYRQILGQGPELLVQFQDESVVDDSQLPKDRFSAERLKGVDSTLKIQPAELGDSAMYLCASSHGTGRGYEQYFGPGTRLTVT.

J is TRBJ2-7 and V is TRBV4-2; D is unresolved. Germline lookup yields CDR1 LGHNA and CDR2 YNFKEQ. The germline V and J ends were trimmed by 1 base and 6 bases, with 7 bases remaining between them. The CDR3 covers 12 residues. The chain's CDR3 is CASSQAGSEQYF. CDR3 nucleotide sequence: TGTGCCAGCAGCCAAGCAGGCAGCGAGCAGTACTTC.